The 24 T cell receptor beta chains in this list originate from one sample, sequenced in a study of human T cells and chemical hapten exposure. This sample's time point: patch test 1, 2 weeks after DPC sensitization. As to treatment: therapeutic diphenylcyclopropenone sensitization with weekly scalp DPC. TCRdb reprocessed the RACE reads via MiXCR and lists one record per CDR3 protein. The repertoire includes some 91,000 distinct CDR3 sequences, roughly 12% of them detected once, and over 2% sits in the top ten. The material sequenced was whole blood, taken in connection with sensitization to the hapten diphenylcyclopropenone (DPC). The receptors shown here come from a woman aged 40 to 50 with alopecia areata. Some clones in this sample may be carry-over from other donors' samples.

This clonotype was seen more than once but under ten times. The gene calls are TRBV11-2 and TRBJ2-7, with 13 bases that match TRBD2. This CDR3 is 15 amino acids long. Per the germline V gene, CDR1 is SGHAT and CDR2 is FQNNGV. V lost 5 bases and J lost 4; bases outside the gene matches: 5. For the CDR3, the DNA is TGTGCCAGCAGCGGAGGGACTAGCGGGATATACGAGCAGTACTTC. Translated: CASSGGTSGIYEQYF.

This clonotype was observed a handful of times. The gene calls are TRBV20-1 and TRBJ2-1; TRBD2 matches at 11 bases. V gave up 6 bases and J gave up 6 bases; unmatched junction bases: 7. CDR1 and CDR2 (germline): DFQATT, SNEGSKA (reference sequence). This CDR3 contains 14 residues. CDR3 coding DNA: TGCAGTGCCTCACTAGCGGGAGTTTTCAATGAGCAGTTCTTC. This encodes CSASLAGVFNEQFF.

J is TRBJ1-4 and V is TRBV20-1, with TRBD1 as a possible D gene (6 bases). The CDR3 has 16 amino acids. CDR1 and CDR2 (germline): DFQATT, SNEGSKA (reference sequence). With 6 bases removed from V and 8 bases from J, the gap between germline ends came to 25 bases. The CDR3 here is CSAKPPSRGIQEKLFF. The DNA of the CDR3 is TGCAGTGCCAAACCCCCGTCCAGGGGAATACAGGAAAAACTGTTTTTT.

This chain uses TRBV9 with TRBJ2-7; perhaps TRBD2 as D (5 bases). The germline CDR1 and CDR2 sequences are SGDLS and YYNGEE. V shed 2 bases and J shed 2 bases, with 14 bases lying between them. This CDR3 comprises 15 residues. In nucleotides, the CDR3 is TGTGCCAGCAGCGTTTCACCCGCGACTACCTACGAGCAGTACTTC. It specifies CASSVSPATTYEQYF.

This clonotype was found a few times. This rearrangement joins TRBV6-2 or TRBV6-3 to TRBJ2-5; no clear D. The V gene's germline CDR1 is MNHEY and CDR2 SVGEGT. The CDR3 sequence is 13 residues long. V lost 6 bases and J lost 2, with 10 bases in between. The CDR3 DNA reads as TGTGCCAGCAGGTGGGGAACACAAGAGACCCAGTACTTC. Amino acid sequence: CASRWGTQETQYF.

This clonotype was counted between two and nine times. The rearrangement links TRBV4-2 to TRBJ2-4, with 13 positions matching TRBD2. This CDR3 contains 20 residues. V trimming: 2 bases; J trimming: 0 bases; junction bases outside the gene matches: 10. Germline V lookup: CDR1 LGHNA, CDR2 YNFKEQ. The CDR3 region is CASSQPLPGLAGEAKNIQYF. CDR3 DNA sequence: TGTGCCAGCAGCCAACCCTTACCAGGACTAGCGGGAGAAGCCAAAAACATTCAGTACTTC.

This clonotype has only a few counts. The gene calls are TRBV2 and TRBJ1-3; TRBD1 matches at 8 bases. CDR3 size: 14 residues. Germline V gene sequence: CDR1 SNHLY, CDR2 FYNNEI. V lost 1 base, J lost 7 bases, and 3 bases stayed unmatched. CDR3 in DNA: TGTGCCAGCAGTGAAGTCAGGGGGCGGAACACCATATATTTT. It yields the protein CASSEVRGRNTIYF.

This clonotype appeared many times. The chain uses TRBV2 and TRBJ2-7; D ambiguous. V gave up 4 bases and J gave up 3 bases, with 4 bases separating them. The CDR3 contains 11 residues. CDR1 and CDR2 (germline): SNHLY, FYNNEI. The CDR3 spells CASSVFYEQYF. DNA of the CDR3: TGTGCCAGCAGTGTCTTCTACGAGCAGTACTTC.

This clonotype has only a few counts. The chain carries TRBV12-3 or TRBV12-4 and TRBJ2-7; a possible D gene is TRBD2 (5 bases). The ends were cut back, 6 bases at V and 9 bases at J, with 21 bases in the middle. CDR3 length equals 14 residues. In nucleotides, the CDR3 is TGTGCCAGCAGCCCGAGCGCCTCCATAAGCGGGCAGTACTTC. Protein sequence: CASSPSASISGQYF.

This clonotype was detected ten times or more. The V call is TRBV4-1, the J call TRBJ2-7; 9 bases line up with TRBD1. V lost 1 base, J lost 6 bases, and 7 bases stayed unmatched. The germline V gene encodes CDR1 MGHRA and CDR2 YSYEKL. The length of the CDR3 is 15 residues. CDR3 nucleotides: TGCGCCAGCAGCCAAGTGGGAACAGGGGGCATCGAGCAGTACTTC. It specifies CASSQVGTGGIEQYF.

This clonotype was counted many times. V is TRBV29-1 and J is TRBJ2-1; 7 bases agree with TRBD1. CDR1 is SQVTM, CDR2 ANQGSEA, per germline. There are 14 residues in the CDR3. J lost 0 bases, V lost 6 bases, and 5 bases had no gene match. CDR3: CSVKGGNSYNEQFF. CDR3 nucleotides: TGCAGCGTGAAAGGGGGCAACTCCTACAATGAGCAGTTCTTC.

The chain couples TRBV4-2 to TRBJ2-1; 8 positions match TRBD2. Germline CDR1 and CDR2: LGHNA and YNFKEQ. This CDR3 contains 16 residues. The V segment lost 0 bases and the J segment 4 bases; nucleotides outside the gene matches: 5. DNA for the CDR3: TGTGCCAGCAGCCAAGAAACTAGCGGAACATACAATGAGCAGTTCTTC. It codes for CASSQETSGTYNEQFF.

The CDR3 bases are TGCAGCGTTTCGACGAGCGGGGCGGGAGGGCAGTTCTTC. It is translated as CSVSTSGAGGQFF. The chain employs TRBV29-1 and TRBJ2-1; TRBD2 matches at 8 bases. J was trimmed by 12 bases and V by 5 bases; bases with no gene match: 12. The CDR3 loop spans 13 amino acids. CDR1 is SQVTM, CDR2 ANQGSEA, per germline.

Ten or more counts support this clonotype. This chain joins TRBV28 and TRBJ2-3; 9 positions match TRBD2. The CDR3 totals 18 residues. V was clipped by 5 bases and J by 5 bases; unmatched bases: 17. Germline CDR1 and CDR2: MDHEN and SYDVKM. The CDR3 reads CASSTQRGVLAGIDTQYF. Here the CDR3 DNA reads TGTGCCAGCAGTACACAGCGGGGGGTTCTAGCGGGAATAGATACGCAGTATTTT.

In its sample, this clonotype was seen a few times. The chain carries TRBV15 and TRBJ1-4; D is unresolved. Germline-derived CDR1 and CDR2 are LNHNV and YYDKDF (reference sequence). The CDR3 extends over 15 amino acids. Deletions cut 0 bases from V and 0 bases from J, with 5 bases between. The DNA of the CDR3 is TGTGCCACCAGCAGAGAGCCTGCAACTAATGAAAAACTGTTTTTT. This codes for CATSREPATNEKLFF.

As DNA, the CDR3 is TGTGCCAGCAGTTACTCCGGCACGATGGAGCCCCAGCATTTT. This translates into CASSYSGTMEPQHF. This chain joins TRBV6-2 or TRBV6-3 and TRBJ1-5, with D unclear. The V and J ends lost 0 bases and 8 bases respectively, with 11 bases between them. The CDR3 runs 14 residues. The germline V gene has CDR1 MNHEY and CDR2 SVGEGT.

This clonotype was seen at least ten times. The gene calls are TRBV14 and TRBJ2-5; D not resolved. With 4 bases removed from V and 5 bases from J, the gap between germline ends came to 17 bases. Germline V lookup: CDR1 SGHDN, CDR2 FVKESK. This CDR3 has 15 residues. DNA for the CDR3: TGTGCCAGCAGCCCCGGGCTATACTTGGGGGAGACCCAGTACTTC. This translates into CASSPGLYLGETQYF.

At least ten counts were recorded for this clonotype. The V gene is TRBV12-3 or TRBV12-4, the J gene TRBJ1-1; TRBD1 matches at 7 bases. Trimming took 8 bases from V and 4 from J; bases not matched to a gene: 10. There are 14 residues in the CDR3. Here the CDR3 reads CASGWEGAVTEAFF. The CDR3 coding sequence is TGTGCCAGCGGCTGGGAGGGGGCGGTCACTGAAGCTTTCTTT.

This clonotype has just a few counts. V usage is TRBV7-9 and J usage is TRBJ2-3; weak D call: TRBD2 (6 bases). Trimming removed 6 bases from V and 3 bases from J, with 19 bases in between. CDR1 and CDR2 from the germline V gene are SEHNR and FQNEAQ (reference sequence). The CDR3 is made up of 16 amino acids. For the CDR3, the DNA is TGTGCCAGCAGATCTTGGAGGGCCGGGGCGACAGATACGCAGTATTTT. Its protein is CASRSWRAGATDTQYF.

This clonotype was observed many times. The chain recombines TRBV28 with TRBJ2-1; possibly TRBD1 or TRBD2 for D (5 bases each). Germline V gives CDR1 MDHEN, CDR2 SYDVKM. The CDR3 spans 15 residues. The V end was cut by 10 bases, the J end by 0 bases, with 16 bases between. The DNA of the CDR3 is TGTGCCACCGTGGGACGGAAGAACTCCTACAATGAGCAGTTCTTC. It encodes CATVGRKNSYNEQFF.

The chain links TRBV19 to TRBJ2-7; 9 bases map to TRBD1. This CDR3 spans 13 amino acids. Germline V gene sequence: CDR1 LNHDA, CDR2 SQIVND (reference sequence). V was pared by 6 bases and J by 0 bases, with 0 bases of the junction left unmatched. The CDR3 loop reads CASRTGGSYEQYF. CDR3 DNA sequence: TGTGCCAGTAGGACAGGGGGCTCCTACGAGCAGTACTTC.

There are a few counts of this clonotype. The chain carries TRBV6-1 and TRBJ2-1; D possibly corresponds to TRBD2 (5 bases). This CDR3 is 17 amino acids long. The V gene's germline CDR1 is MNHNS and CDR2 SASEGT. V was shortened by 2 bases and J by 3 bases, with 17 bases between the two germline ends. Here the CDR3 DNA reads TGTGCCAGCAGTGAAAGGGCGGCGTCTGCGGGCTACAATGAGCAGTTCTTC. Its protein product is CASSERAASAGYNEQFF.

This clonotype has a count of ten or more. This sequence joins TRBV6-2 or TRBV6-3 and TRBJ1-1, with no clear D. The CDR3 is 14 residues long. Trimming took off 0 bases at V and 11 bases at J, with 16 bases between the two ends. The V gene's germline CDR1 is MNHEY and CDR2 SVGEGT. CDR3 protein: CASSYSRVIQTAFF. The CDR3 DNA reads TGTGCCAGCAGTTACTCGAGGGTAATCCAAACGGCTTTCTTT.

This clonotype showed up just a few times. The J gene is TRBJ2-6, the V gene TRBV2; D might be TRBD1 (5 bases). Looked up from germline, CDR1 is SNHLY and CDR2 is FYNNEI. The CDR3 loop spans 14 amino acids. Trimming removed 10 bases from V and 1 base from J, with 11 bases in between. CDR3 DNA sequence: TGTGCCATCGCACAGGTATCTGGGGCCAACGTCCTGACTTTC. Its protein is CAIAQVSGANVLTF. The full variable domain, rest sourced from reference TRBV2 and TRBJ2-6, is EPEVTQTPSHQVTQMGQEVILRCVPISNHLYFYWYRQILGQKVEFLVSFYNNEISEKSEIFDDQFSVERPDGSNFTLKIRSTKLEDSAMYFCAIAQVSGANVLTFGAGSRLTVL.